What follows are 23 T cell receptor beta chains derived from one specimen sequenced in a study of T cells in women clearing cervical HPV infection. The protocol was immunoSEQ multiplex PCR, while the TCRdb copy is restricted to in-frame clones and leaves out a portion. In total, the table holds fewer than 35,000 clones. What was sequenced was blood buffy coat. Receptors originate from a woman aged 18 to 75 with a cervical HPV16 infection that either progressed to CIN3+ or cleared (not recorded which).

Points on this clone: Sequencing ends 3 residues short of the CDR3 end; the germline J gene provides the rest. The chain uses TRBV19 and TRBJ1-6, with 7 bases aligning to TRBD1. After removal of 1 base from V and 0 bases from J, the junction contained 9 bases not matched to a gene. Germline V gene sequence: CDR1 LNHDA, CDR2 SQIVND (reference sequence). CDR3 length: 19 amino acids. The covered CDR3 bases are TGTGCCAGTAGTATAGCAGGGGGTAAATTGAGCTCCTATAATTCACCC. Translation gives CASSIAGGKLSSYNSP. The entire CDR3 reads CASSIAGGKLSSYNSPLHF.

Points on this clone: The CDR3 end falls 3 residues outside the read, so it is completed with the germline J gene. The chain links TRBV5-1 to TRBJ2-3; D perhaps matches TRBD1 (6 bases). The CDR3 runs 15 residues. CDR1 is SGHRS and CDR2 is YFSETQ in the germline V gene. CDR3 sequence: CASSLEGVPGETQYF. The sequenced CDR3 bases are TGCGCCAGCAGCTTGGAGGGGGTCCCAGGAGAGACG.

With respect to this clone: The DNA ends 3 residues before the CDR3 does, and the rest of the CDR3 is filled in from the germline J gene. The chain joins TRBV20-1 to TRBJ2-1, with 8 bases that match TRBD2. Germline CDR1 reads DFQATT; CDR2 reads SNEGSKA (reference sequence). Germline trimming cut 7 bases from V and 5 bases from J; bases unmatched to any gene: 10. CDR3 size: 14 residues. The CDR3 protein is CSVAARGANNEQFF. The CDR3 bases that were read are TGCAGTGTCGCAGCGCGGGGGGCTAACAATGAG.

This CDR3 reads CSARSTGRSTEAFF. Partial CDR3 DNA: TGCAGTGCTAGATCGACAGGGCGGAGCACTGAA. The chain carries TRBV20-1 and TRBJ1-1; 7 nucleotides align to TRBD1. The CDR3 end falls 3 residues outside the read, so it is completed with the germline J gene. V lost 2 bases, J lost 4 bases, and 7 bases stayed unmatched. Germline CDR1 reads DFQATT; CDR2 reads SNEGSKA (reference sequence). The CDR3 runs 14 residues.

On this clone itself: The read halts 3 residues ahead of the CDR3 end, with the missing end drawn from the germline J gene. The chain employs TRBV20-1 and TRBJ1-2, with D uncertain. The CDR3 runs to 13 residues. Looked up from germline, CDR1 is DFQATT and CDR2 is SNEGSKA (reference sequence). V shed 2 bases and J shed 5 bases, with 12 bases lying between them. The CDR3 reads CSARLTAFYGYTF. Incomplete CDR3 DNA: TGCAGTGCTAGACTCACAGCTTTTTATGGC.

As regards this clone: The missing CDR3 end, 3 residues past where the read stops, is filled in from the germline J gene. The gene calls are TRBV6-2 or TRBV6-3 and TRBJ2-5, with D possibly being TRBD1 (6 bases). Trimming left V 7 bases short and J 4 bases short, with 7 bases between. This CDR3 contains 11 residues. Per germline, CDR1 MNHEY and CDR2 SVGEGT. CDR3 bases read: TGTGCCAGCACCAGGGGAGAGACC. This sequence encodes CASTRGET. The CDR3 reads in full as CASTRGETQYF.

As concerns this clone: Read sequence stops 3 residues before the CDR3 end, and the germline J gene provides the missing end. The J gene is TRBJ2-3, the V gene TRBV12-3 or TRBV12-4; 7 bases agree with TRBD2. The V and J ends lost 7 bases and 1 base, in that order; junction bases with no gene match: 11. The CDR3 spans 16 residues. The sequenced part of the CDR3 DNA is TGTGCCAGCACCCTCTACCAGGCGGGGGGCACAGATACG. This sequence encodes CASTLYQAGGTDT. Given in full, the CDR3 is CASTLYQAGGTDTQYF.

The CDR3 region is CSGGDLYGYTF. The sequenced part of the CDR3 DNA is TGCAGTGGGGGGGACCTCTATGGC. This chain joins TRBV20-1 and TRBJ1-2; D perhaps matches TRBD1 (5 bases). The CDR3 goes on 3 residues after the read ends, and that part is filled in from the germline J gene. In germline, CDR1 is DFQATT, CDR2 SNEGSKA (reference sequence). The CDR3 runs to 11 residues. Trimming pared 7 bases from V and 4 bases from J, leaving 10 bases between.

As regards this clone: Sequencing ends 3 residues short of the CDR3 end; the germline J gene provides the rest. This chain uses TRBV18 with TRBJ2-5; 8 positions agree with TRBD1. This CDR3 has 14 residues. Trimming removed 6 bases from V and 4 bases from J; junction bases left unmatched: 7. Germline V gives CDR1 KGHSH, CDR2 LQKENI. Partial CDR3 DNA: TGTGCCAGCTCCGCCGACAGGGGAGGAGAGACC. It codes for CASSADRGGET. The full CDR3 protein is CASSADRGGETQYF.

Partial CDR3 DNA: TGTGCCAGCAGCTTGGAGGGGCCGGACGAG. It specifies CASSLEGPDE. The whole CDR3 sequence is CASSLEGPDEQYF. The chain recombines TRBV5-6 with TRBJ2-7; tentative D call: TRBD1 (5 bases). The read finishes 3 residues shy of the CDR3 end, and the germline J gene is used to complete it. V gave up 0 bases and J gave up 5 bases, with 9 bases separating them. Germline values: CDR1 SGHDT, CDR2 YYEEEE. The CDR3 is 13 residues long.

Remarks on this clone: The read stops 3 residues short of the end of the CDR3; the missing end is completed from the germline J gene. The chain couples TRBV30 to TRBJ1-2; tentatively, D is TRBD1 (5 bases). Germline V gives CDR1 GTSNPN, CDR2 SVGIG (reference sequence). The CDR3 length is 15 residues. The CDR3 loop is CALGGGTSSYNDYTF. CDR3 bases read: TGTGCCTTGGGAGGTGGGACTAGCTCCTACAATGAC.

Remarks on this clone: The CDR3 end is not reached by the read, which stops 3 residues before it; the germline J gene fills it in. This chain links TRBV19 with TRBJ2-7, with 10 bases identical to TRBD1. Germline V gene sequence: CDR1 LNHDA, CDR2 SQIVND (reference sequence). V gave up 5 bases and J gave up 3 bases; unmatched junction bases: 7. This CDR3 is 15 amino acids long. The covered CDR3 bases are TGTGCCAGTAGTTCAGGGACAGGGGTCCGCTACGAG. Protein product: CASSSGTGVRYE. The whole CDR3 sequence reads CASSSGTGVRYEQYF. Full variable domain (outside the CDR3, taken from reference TRBV19 and TRBJ2-7): DGGITQSPKYLFRKEGQNVTLSCEQNLNHDAMYWYRQDPGQGLRLIYYSQIVNDFQKGDIAEGYSVSREKKESFPLTVTSAQKNPTAFYLCASSSGTGVRYEQYFGPGTRLTVT.

Comments on this clone: The CDR3 end falls 3 residues outside the read, so it is completed with the germline J gene. The chain recombines TRBV19 with TRBJ1-2, with 8 bases lining up with TRBD1. The CDR3 contains 14 residues. Per germline, CDR1 LNHDA and CDR2 SQIVND (reference sequence). CDR3 loop: CASSIAGGTDTYTF. The CDR3 DNA, read in part, is TGTGCCAGTAGTATTGCAGGGGGCACAGATACC.

This CDR3 is CASSLVGTGTETQYF. The CDR3 DNA, read in part, is TGCGCCAGCAGCTTGGTGGGGACAGGGACTGAGACC. V gene TRBV5-1 combines with J gene TRBJ2-5, with TRBD1 matching 9 bases. The read gets to within 3 residues of the CDR3 end, and the germline J gene fills in the rest. In germline, CDR1 is SGHRS, CDR2 YFSETQ. V trimming: 0 bases; J trimming: 5 bases; junction bases outside the gene matches: 5. This CDR3 has 15 residues.

About this clone itself: The CDR3 end is not reached by the read, which stops 3 residues before it; the germline J gene fills it in. The chain combines TRBV20-1 with TRBJ2-4; 12 nucleotides align to TRBD1. This CDR3 region has 19 residues. In germline, CDR1 is DFQATT, CDR2 SNEGSKA (reference sequence). J gave up 0 bases and V 6 bases, and 15 bases lay outside the gene matches. Partial CDR3 DNA: TGCAGTGCCCGGACCGGGACAGGGGGCGAGTCGAGAGCCAAAAACATT. This encodes CSARTGTGGESRAKNI. The whole CDR3 protein reads CSARTGTGGESRAKNIQYF.

Concerning this clone itself: One end of the junction fails to match germline, which may point to a read error. The read comes to an end 3 residues before the CDR3 does, leaving the germline J gene to fill in the end. This same CDR3 is encoded by further DNA sequences in the sample. This chain joins TRBV19 and TRBJ1-3; possibly TRBD1 for D (5 bases). CDR3 length: 16 residues. From germline, CDR1 is LNHDA and CDR2 SQIVND (reference sequence). This chain's CDR3 is CASSWGLISSGNTIYF. CDR3 DNA (partial): TGTGCCAGTAGTTGGGGACTGATAAGCTCTGGAAACACG. The variable domain in full, with the rest retrieved from reference TRBV19 and TRBJ1-3, is DGGITQSPKYLFRKEGQNVTLSCEQNLNHDAMYWYRQDPGQGLRLIYYSQIVNDFQKGDIAEGYSVSREKKESFPLTVTSAQKNPTAFYLCASSWGLISSGNTIYFGEGSWLTVV.

As to this clone: Read data end 3 residues before the CDR3 end; the end is taken from the germline J gene. The chain uses TRBV20-1 and TRBJ2-1, with 11 bases fitting TRBD2. Germline-derived CDR1 and CDR2 are DFQATT and SNEGSKA (reference sequence). The ends lost 5 bases at V and 3 bases at J; junction bases unmatched: 12. There are 17 residues in the CDR3. The chain's CDR3 is CSASTGELAGDYNEQFF. The sequenced part of the CDR3 DNA is TGCAGTGCTTCCACGGGGGAACTAGCGGGGGACTACAATGAG.

In regard to this clone: With the read ending 3 residues before the CDR3 end, the germline J gene is used to fill in that end. V is TRBV7-2 and J is TRBJ2-7; 9 positions match TRBD1. The CDR3 has 15 residues. Germline V gene lookup returns CDR1 SGHTA and CDR2 FQGNSA. Unmatched junction bases numbered 8, after V lost 5 bases and J lost 3 bases. The CDR3 DNA, read in part, is TGTGCCAGCAGCGCTTACGGGACAGGGAACTACGAG. Its protein is CASSAYGTGNYE. The entire CDR3 protein reads CASSAYGTGNYEQYF.

As to this clone: The read ends 3 residues shy of where the CDR3 ends; the end is completed using the germline J gene. V is TRBV12-3 or TRBV12-4 and J is TRBJ2-1; 10 nucleotides match TRBD2. V gave up 5 bases and J gave up 3 bases; unmatched junction bases: 1. The CDR3 is made up of 14 amino acids. The CDR3 bases that were read are TGTGCCAGCAGTAAGCGGGAGGGCTACAATGAG. Translation gives CASSKREGYNE. The full CDR3 reads CASSKREGYNEQFF.

Notes on this clone: The missing CDR3 end, 3 residues past where the read stops, is filled in from the germline J gene. The rearrangement joins TRBV19 to TRBJ1-2, with 9 bases aligning to TRBD1. Germline V gene sequence: CDR1 LNHDA, CDR2 SQIVND (reference sequence). The CDR3 is made up of 19 amino acids. The CDR3 sequence is CASSIRGTGSGTTYNDYTF. Partial CDR3 DNA: TGTGCCAGTAGTATAAGAGGGACAGGGAGCGGTACCACCTACAATGAC.

As to this clone: The sequence runs out 3 residues before the end of the CDR3; the remainder is reconstructed from the germline J gene. J is TRBJ2-4 and V is TRBV7-2, with D perhaps TRBD2 (6 bases). Germline V gene data show CDR1 as SGHTA and CDR2 as FQGNSA. This CDR3 region has 15 residues. Incomplete CDR3 DNA: TGTGCCAGCAGCCGCCTGGGCGGGGTAGGCTATGGT. Residues: CASSRLGGVGYG. The complete CDR3 protein is CASSRLGGVGYGQYF.

Turning to this clone: The read is 3 residues too short to cover the CDR3 end, so that end is filled in from the germline J gene. The rearrangement joins TRBV19 to TRBJ1-1, with D unclear. This CDR3 comprises 11 residues. Germline assignment: CDR1 LNHDA and CDR2 SQIVND (reference sequence). Trimming left V 3 bases short and J 7 bases short, with 6 bases between. CDR3 in amino acids: CASSIASEAFF. The sequenced part of the CDR3 DNA is TGTGCCAGTAGTATTGCCAGTGAA.

On this clone: The read halts 3 residues ahead of the CDR3 end, with the missing end drawn from the germline J gene. The chain joins TRBV30 to TRBJ1-4; 9 bases are a match to TRBD1. The CDR3 has 17 amino acids. Germline lookup yields CDR1 GTSNPN and CDR2 SVGIG (reference sequence). The sequenced part of the CDR3 DNA is TGTGCCTGGTCCGCCGGGACAGGGAACTCCTATAATTCACCA. The encoded protein is CAWSAGTGNSYNSP. The full CDR3 is CAWSAGTGNSYNSPLFF.